This TCR beta chain is drawn from a study of T-cell memory formation after mild COVID-19. Study-level findings and limits: Within pre-infection memory, some responding clones were found, suggesting cross-reactive memory joined. Contracting clones localized mainly to CM and EM when CD4+ and mainly to EMRA when CD8+.

Using constant-segment primers, 5'RACE produced TCR alpha and TCR beta cDNA libraries carrying sample barcodes and UMIs. Each CDR3 protein is one row after TCRdb ran MiXCR on the 5' RACE reads. This sample has around 180,000 distinct CDR3 sequences, with approximately 16% found just once. The CDR3 is made up of 15 amino acids. Germline loops: CDR1 SGHRS, CDR2 YFSETQ. Trimming stripped 2 bases from V and 0 bases from J, with 8 bases between. Turning to this clonotype: The antigen remains undetermined.

The specimen was PBMCs or a T cell subset sorted from them (not recorded which). The receptor was derived from an adult woman who had mild COVID-19 (a few samples of this study predate the infection). Cell type and time point are not known. The chain combines TRBV5-1 with TRBJ2-2, with no clear D. Here the CDR3 DNA reads TGCGCCAGCAGCTTTTTTGATTCGAACACCGGGGAGCTGTTTTTT. This encodes CASSFFDSNTGELFF.